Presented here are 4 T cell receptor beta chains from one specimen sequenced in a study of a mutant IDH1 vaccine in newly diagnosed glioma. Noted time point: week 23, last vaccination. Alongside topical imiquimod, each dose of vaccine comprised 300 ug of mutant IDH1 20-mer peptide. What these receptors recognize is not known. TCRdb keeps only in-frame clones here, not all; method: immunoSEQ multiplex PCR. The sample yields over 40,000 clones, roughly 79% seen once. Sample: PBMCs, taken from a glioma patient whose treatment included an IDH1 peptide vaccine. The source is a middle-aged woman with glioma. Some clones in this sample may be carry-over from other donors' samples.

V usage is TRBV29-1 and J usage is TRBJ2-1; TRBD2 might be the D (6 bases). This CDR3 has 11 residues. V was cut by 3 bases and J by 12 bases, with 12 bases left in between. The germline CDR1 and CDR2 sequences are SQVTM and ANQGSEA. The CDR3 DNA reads TGCAGCGTTGACCTCCGGGACTGGCAGTTCTTC. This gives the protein CSVDLRDWQFF.

CDR3 in DNA: TGTGCCAGCAGCGCAGGTTTGTACACTGAAGCTTTCTTT. Its protein product is CASSAGLYTEAFF. This rearrangement joins TRBV6-5 to TRBJ1-1; D not resolved. The germline gives CDR1 MNHEY, CDR2 SVGAGI. The CDR3 totals 13 residues. The germline V and J ends were trimmed by 6 bases and 3 bases, with 11 bases remaining between them.

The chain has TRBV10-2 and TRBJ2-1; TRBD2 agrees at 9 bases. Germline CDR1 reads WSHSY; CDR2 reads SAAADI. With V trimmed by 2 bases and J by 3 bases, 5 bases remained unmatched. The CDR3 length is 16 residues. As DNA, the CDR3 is TGCGCCAGCAGTGAGACCGGACTAGCGAACTACAATGAGCAGTTCTTC. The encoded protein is CASSETGLANYNEQFF.

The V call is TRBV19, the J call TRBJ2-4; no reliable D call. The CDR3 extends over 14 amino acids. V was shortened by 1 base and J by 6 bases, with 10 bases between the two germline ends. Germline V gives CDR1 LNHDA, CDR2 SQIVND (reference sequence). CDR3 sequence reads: CASSIAQLVNIQYF. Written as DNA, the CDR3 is TGTGCCAGTAGTATAGCCCAACTCGTAAACATTCAGTACTTC.